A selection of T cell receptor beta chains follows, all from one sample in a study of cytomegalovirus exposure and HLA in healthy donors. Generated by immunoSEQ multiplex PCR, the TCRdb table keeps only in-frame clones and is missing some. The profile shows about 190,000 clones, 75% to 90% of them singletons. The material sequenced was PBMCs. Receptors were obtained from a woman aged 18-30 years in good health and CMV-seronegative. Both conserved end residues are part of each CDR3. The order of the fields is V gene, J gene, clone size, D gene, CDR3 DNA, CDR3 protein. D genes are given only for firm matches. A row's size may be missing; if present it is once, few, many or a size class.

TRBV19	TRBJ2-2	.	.	TGTGCCAGTATGGTCGTTGGCAGTAACACCGGGGAGCTGTTTTTT	CASMVVGSNTGELFF
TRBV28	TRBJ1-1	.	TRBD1	TGTGCCAGTGGACAGGGGTACACTGAAGCTTTCTTT	CASGQGYTEAFF
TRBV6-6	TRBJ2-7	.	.	TGTGCCAGCAGTAGGCTAGGAGGGTATAGTTCCTACGAGCAGTACTTC	CASSRLGGYSSYEQYF
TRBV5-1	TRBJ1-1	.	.	TGCGCCAGCAGCTCGTTCAGACAGGACACTGAAGCTTTCTTT	CASSSFRQDTEAFF
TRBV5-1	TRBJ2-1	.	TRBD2	TGCGCCAGCAGCGCCCCGGGACTAGCGAGCAGGAATGAGCAGTTCTTC	CASSAPGLASRNEQFF
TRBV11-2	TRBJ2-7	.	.	TGTGCCAGCAGCCCCGGGTTGACCTACGAGCAGTACTTC	CASSPGLTYEQYF
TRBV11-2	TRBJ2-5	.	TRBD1	TGTGCCAGCAGCCATGGACAGGGGGTAGAGACCCAGTACTTC	CASSHGQGVETQYF
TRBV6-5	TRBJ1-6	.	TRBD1	TGTGCCAGCAGACCCCTGGACAGGGATAATTCACCCCTCCACTTT	CASRPLDRDNSPLHF
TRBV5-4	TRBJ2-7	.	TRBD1	TGTGCCAGCAGCTTGGCCCAGACAGGGGACTTCTTGGGTCCGACTTACTTC	CASSLAQTGDFLGPTYF
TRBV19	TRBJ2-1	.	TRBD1	TGTGCCAGTAGGCCGGGGACAGATGAGCAGTTCTTC	CASRPGTDEQFF
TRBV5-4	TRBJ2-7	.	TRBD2	TGTGCCAGCAGCATTTCGGGACTAGCGGTCGAGCAGTACTTC	CASSISGLAVEQYF
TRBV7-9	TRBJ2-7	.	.	TGTGCCAGTAGAAATACAGGGCTCGAGCAGTACTTC	CASRNTGLEQYF
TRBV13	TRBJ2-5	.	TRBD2	TGTGCCAGCAGTCGGGGCATCGGACTAGCGGGAGGGATGGGGTCGATGACCCAGTACTTC	CASSRGIGLAGGMGSMTQYF
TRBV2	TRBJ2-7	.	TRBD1	TGTGCCAGCAGTGGGGACAGGGGATACGAGCAGTACTTC	CASSGDRGYEQYF
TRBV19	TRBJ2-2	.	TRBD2	TGTGCCAGTAGGCGGGGAGGGCCCACCGGGGAGCTGTTTTTT	CASRRGGPTGELFF
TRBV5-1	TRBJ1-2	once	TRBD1	TGCGCCAGCAGCCGAACGGGACAGAACTATGGCTACACCTTC	CASSRTGQNYGYTF
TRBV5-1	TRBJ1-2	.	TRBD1	TGCGCCAGCAGCTCTTCTAACAGGGGCACTAACTATGGCTACACCTTC	CASSSSNRGTNYGYTF
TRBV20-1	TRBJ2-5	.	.	TGCAGTGCTAGGAGAGAGACCCAGTACTTC	CSARRETQYF
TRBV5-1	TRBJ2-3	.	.	TGCGCCAGCCGGCCGGAGGTTAGCACAGATACGCAGTATTTT	CASRPEVSTDTQYF
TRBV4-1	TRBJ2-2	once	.	TGCGCCAGCAGCCAAGACAGGGGCCCCGGGGAGCTGTTTTTT	CASSQDRGPGELFF
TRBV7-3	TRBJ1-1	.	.	TGTGCCAGCAGCCCCTTCATCCGAACAGGGCTGAACACTGAAGCTTTCTTT	CASSPFIRTGLNTEAFF
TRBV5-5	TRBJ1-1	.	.	TGTGCCAGCAGCTTTTCTGGGACTTTGAACACTGAAGCTTTCTTT	CASSFSGTLNTEAFF
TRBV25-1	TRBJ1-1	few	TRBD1	TGTGCCAGCAAGGACAGGGGAGCTGAAGCTTTCTTT	CASKDRGAEAFF
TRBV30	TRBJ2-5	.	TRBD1	TGTGCCTGGGGACAGGGGGCATCTCGGCGCCAAGAGACCCAGTACTTC	CAWGQGASRRQETQYF
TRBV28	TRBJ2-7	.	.	TGTGCCAGCAGCCAGACTAGTCTGGGCTCCTACGAGCAGTACTTC	CASSQTSLGSYEQYF
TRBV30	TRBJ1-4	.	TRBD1	TGTGCCTGGGGACCGGGACAGTCTAATGAAAAACTGTTTTTT	CAWGPGQSNEKLFF
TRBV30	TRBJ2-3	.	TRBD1	TGTGCCTGGAGACAGGGGGGATCAGATACGCAGTATTTT	CAWRQGGSDTQYF
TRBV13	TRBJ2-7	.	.	TGTGCCAGCAGCTTAGAGCCAGGTAAAAGCTCCTACGAGCAGTACTTC	CASSLEPGKSSYEQYF
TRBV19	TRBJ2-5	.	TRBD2	TGTGCCAGTAGCGGACTAGTCCAAGAGACCCAGTACTTC	CASSGLVQETQYF
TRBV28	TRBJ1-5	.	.	TGTGCCAGCAGTTTATCGGGTAGGGGCCCCTCTAGCAATCAGCCCCAGCATTTT	CASSLSGRGPSSNQPQHF
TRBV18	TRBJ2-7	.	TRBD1	TGTGCCAGCTCACCCTTCGGACAGGGTACCTACGAGCAGTACTTC	CASSPFGQGTYEQYF
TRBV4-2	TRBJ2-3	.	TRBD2	TGTGCCAGCAGCCAAGAAACCCTGCGGGGAGCGGGGAGCACAGATACGCAGTATTTT	CASSQETLRGAGSTDTQYF
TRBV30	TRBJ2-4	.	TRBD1	TGTGCCTGGAGTGAATTACCGGGGACAGCCCAAAACATTCAGTACTTC	CAWSELPGTAQNIQYF
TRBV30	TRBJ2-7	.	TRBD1	TGTGCCTGGAGATACGAGACAGGGGAATACGAGCAGTACTTC	CAWRYETGEYEQYF
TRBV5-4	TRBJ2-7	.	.	TGTGCCAGCAGCTTGGCACCTCTGAGCGTCTACGAGCAGTACTTC	CASSLAPLSVYEQYF
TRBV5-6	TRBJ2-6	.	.	TGTGCCAGCAGCTTCAACTCTGGGGCCAACGTCCTGACTTTC	CASSFNSGANVLTF
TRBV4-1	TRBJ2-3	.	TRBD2	TGCGCCAGCAGCCAAGGGCAAACCGCCGGGGGGGCCACAGATACGCAGTATTTT	CASSQGQTAGGATDTQYF
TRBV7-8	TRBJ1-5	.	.	TGTGCCAGCAGCCCAAACAGGGTTGGTCAGCCCCAGCATTTT	CASSPNRVGQPQHF
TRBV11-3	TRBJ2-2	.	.	TGTGCCAGCAGCTTAACAAACGTGAACACCGGGGAGCTGTTTTTT	CASSLTNVNTGELFF
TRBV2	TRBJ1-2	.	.	TGTGCCAGCAGTGAAGCTCAGGGCCAGTACGGCTATGGCTACACCTTC	CASSEAQGQYGYGYTF
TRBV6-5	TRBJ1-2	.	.	TGTGCCAGCCTGGGCGCGGGGAACTATGGCTACACCTTC	CASLGAGNYGYTF
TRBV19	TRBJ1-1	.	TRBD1	TGTGCCAGTAGTCGGACAGGGATCGCTGAAGCTTTCTTT	CASSRTGIAEAFF
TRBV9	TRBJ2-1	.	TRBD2	TGTGCCAGCAGCCCCGATATTGGGACTAGCACTCGCAATGAGCAGTTCTTC	CASSPDIGTSTRNEQFF
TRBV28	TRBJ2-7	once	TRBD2	TGTGCCAGCAGTTTATTCGGGGGGAGCTCCTACGAGCAGTACTTC	CASSLFGGSSYEQYF
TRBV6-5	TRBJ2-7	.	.	TGTGCCAGCACCACCTCGGCGGACATCTCCTACGAGCAGTACTTC	CASTTSADISYEQYF
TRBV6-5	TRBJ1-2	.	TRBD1	TGTGCCAGCAGTTACCGACAGGGGTCCTATGGCTACACCTTC	CASSYRQGSYGYTF